This T cell receptor beta chain originates from a study of T-cell reconstitution after alpha-beta-depleted transplantation in children (dated by TCRdb to the mid-2010s). Regarding the study in general: Using TCR repertoire profiling, the study followed T-cell immune reconstitution in a quantitative way in children after TCRalphabeta/CD19-depleted allogeneic hematopoietic cell transplantation.

From cysteine to phenylalanine, the CDR3 is 14 amino acids long. Just CDR3 DNA is preserved here, 42 bases in frame from base 1. Via the germline V gene, CDR1 is MNHEY and CDR2 SVGAGI. The V end gives up 0 bases and the J end 8 bases, leaving 6 bases in the junction not matched to a gene. The protocol used for the library was PCR. The reads were generated on an Illumina HiSeq 2500. TCR libraries were prepared with molecular barcoding, using unique molecular identifiers to normalize TCRbeta repertoire quantification. TCRdb trimmed public reads at Q25 via fastp, called clones via MiXCR and kept in-frame beta chains. When rows share a CDR3 protein, they turn into one entry using the most common DNA and genes. In this sample the table shows 400,000 to 500,000 distinct CDR3 sequences, under 13% of which occur a single time. Jointly, the top ten make up approximately 5% of the sample. This clonotype was seen repeatedly, ten times or more. The target of this receptor is not known. There are no base qualities to consult, and no much larger clone falls within one base.

This receptor was taken from a human donor who donated a stem cell graft to a child with acute myeloid leukemia. The sample was PBMCs from the stem cell graft donor, taken from the stem cell graft. The receptor chain draws on TRBV6-5 and TRBJ1-2; the central 7 bases match TRBD1. The DNA reads TGTGCCAGCAGTTACTCACGGGACAGTGAGGGCTACACCTTC. It translates as CASSYSRDSEGYTF.